A single sample gave rise to the 21 T cell receptor beta chains below, sequenced in a study of cytomegalovirus exposure and HLA in healthy donors. Primers for the PCR totalled 60 Vbeta and 13 Jbeta. Clones were sequenced by immunoSEQ multiplex PCR, and TCRdb holds only the in-frame ones, with some missing. The sample holds 100,000 to 150,000 clones, over 80% seen once. Sequenced sample: PBMCs. These receptors were obtained from a young man in good health and CMV-seropositive.

This rearrangement joins TRBV2 to TRBJ2-3, with TRBD2 matching 9 bases. The V and J ends lost 0 bases and 8 bases, in that order; junction bases with no gene match: 6. The length of the CDR3 is 15 residues. From germline, CDR1 is SNHLY and CDR2 FYNNEI. The CDR3 DNA reads TGTGCCAGCAGTGAAGCGGGCGGGGGGGCCGCTACGCAGTATTTT. It yields the protein CASSEAGGGAATQYF. The variable domain in full, completed from reference TRBV2 and TRBJ2-3, reads EPEVTQTPSHQVTQMGQEVILRCVPISNHLYFYWYRQILGQKVEFLVSFYNNEISEKSEIFDDQFSVERPDGSNFTLKIRSTKLEDSAMYFCASSEAGGGAATQYFGPGTRLTVL.

This chain joins TRBV2 and TRBJ1-2; 7 positions agree with TRBD1. J was trimmed by 8 bases and V by 2 bases; bases with no gene match: 8. CDR1 is SNHLY and CDR2 is FYNNEI in the germline V gene. The CDR3 is 14 amino acids. DNA for the CDR3: TGTGCCAGCAGTGAACTAAGGGGGCAAGGGGGCTACACCTTC. It is translated as CASSELRGQGGYTF.

This clone was observed a few times. V usage is TRBV5-6 and J usage is TRBJ1-2, with 9 bases aligning to TRBD1. This CDR3 region has 15 residues. CDR1 SGHDT and CDR2 YYEEEE come from the germline V gene. V dropped 0 bases and J dropped 8; count of bases not matched to a gene: 8. CDR3 bases: TGTGCCAGCAGCTTGGCGGGGACAGGGCTGCGGGGCTACACCTTC. As protein: CASSLAGTGLRGYTF.

The genes are TRBV7-2 and TRBJ1-5; TRBD1 is a possible D gene (5 bases). Trimming removed 1 base at V and 7 bases at J, with 8 bases between. CDR1 and CDR2 (germline): SGHTA, FQGNSA. The CDR3 length is 13 residues. CDR3 loop: CASSLVQGQPQHF. The CDR3 DNA sequence: TGTGCCAGCAGCTTAGTCCAGGGACAGCCCCAGCATTTT.

There are a few counts of this clone. This chain joins TRBV28 and TRBJ1-5; 9 bases are a match to TRBD1. Germline V CDR1 and CDR2: MDHEN, SYDVKM. The CDR3 extends over 14 amino acids. The junction had 4 bases not matched to a gene; V was cut back by 4 bases and J by 6 bases. Here the CDR3 reads CASSWDRVSQPQHF. In nucleotides, the CDR3 is TGTGCCAGCAGTTGGGACAGGGTATCTCAGCCCCAGCATTTT.

The chain joins TRBV19 to TRBJ1-1; D is perhaps TRBD1 (6 bases). Germline V gene sequence: CDR1 LNHDA, CDR2 SQIVND (reference sequence). The CDR3 runs 13 residues. V gave up 6 bases and J gave up 6 bases, with 14 bases separating them. DNA of the CDR3: TGTGCCAGTAGCGTACAGGGCCCCTCTGAAGCTTTCTTT. Residues: CASSVQGPSEAFF.

The chain is built from TRBV6-1 and TRBJ2-2; D gene ambiguous. This CDR3 is built from 15 residues. Trimming shortened V by 3 bases and J by 0 bases, and 8 bases separated the two germline ends. Germline CDR1 and CDR2: MNHNS and SASEGT. The CDR3 region has the DNA TGTGCCAGCAGTGAGTTAGTGCCGAACACCGGGGAGCTGTTTTTT. Residues: CASSELVPNTGELFF.

This clone was found a few times. The rearrangement joins TRBV6-1 to TRBJ1-1; tentative D call: TRBD1 (6 bases). The V end lost 11 bases, the J end lost 5 bases, and 18 bases lay between the germline ends. The CDR3 runs to 13 residues. Germline assignment: CDR1 MNHNS and CDR2 SASEGT. CDR3 coding DNA: TGTGCCGTAACCTTCAGGGGCTTGACTGAAGCTTTCTTT. Protein product: CAVTFRGLTEAFF.

As DNA, the CDR3 is TGTGCCAGCAGCTCGCGACAAGAGTGGGGCAATCAGCCCCAGCATTTT. This gives the protein CASSSRQEWGNQPQHF. V usage is TRBV5-8 and J usage is TRBJ1-5, with no clear D. This CDR3 is built from 16 residues. V was clipped by 3 bases and J by 2 bases, with 15 bases between them. Germline V CDR1 and CDR2: SGHTS, YDEGEE. Looking up the rest from reference TRBV5-8 and TRBJ1-5 gives the full variable domain: EAGVTQSPTHLIKTRGQQATLRCSPISGHTSVYWYQQALGLGLQFLLWYDEGEERNRGNFPPRFSGRQFPNYSSELNVNALELEDSALYLCASSSRQEWGNQPQHFGDGTRLSIL.

The CDR3 region has the DNA TGTGCCAGCACCCCCGGGGGGCCGTACCAAGAGACCCAGTACTTC. It specifies CASTPGGPYQETQYF. The V call is TRBV7-8, the J call TRBJ2-5, with a tentative D call TRBD2 (7 bases). The ends were cut back, 7 bases at V and 0 bases at J, with 15 bases in the middle. Germline assignment: CDR1 SGHVS and CDR2 FQNEAQ. The CDR3 has 15 residues. Full variable domain (outside the CDR3, taken from reference TRBV7-8 and TRBJ2-5): GAGVSQSPRYKVAKRGQDVALRCDPISGHVSLFWYQQALGQGPEFLTYFQNEAQLDKSGLPSDRFFAERPEGSVSTLKIQRTQQEDSAVYLCASTPGGPYQETQYFGPGTRLLVL.

The V gene is TRBV30, the J gene TRBJ2-1, with 8 bases lining up with TRBD2. The germline gives CDR1 GTSNPN, CDR2 SVGIG (reference sequence). V shed 4 bases, J shed 6 bases, and the junction held 8 bases outside the gene matches. CDR3 length: 14 residues. CDR3 region: CAWNLGGDVNEQFF. The CDR3 DNA reads as TGTGCCTGGAATCTCGGGGGGGACGTCAATGAGCAGTTCTTC.

The chain links TRBV30 to TRBJ2-1; 9 bases are a match to TRBD1. Germline trimming cut 6 bases from V and 5 bases from J; bases unmatched to any gene: 11. Germline V gene data show CDR1 as GTSNPN and CDR2 as SVGIG (reference sequence). The CDR3 is 15 amino acids. The CDR3 loop reads CACDPPGQGHNEQFF. The CDR3, as DNA: TGTGCCTGCGATCCCCCGGGACAGGGCCACAATGAGCAGTTCTTC.

The chain combines TRBV5-6 with TRBJ2-7; D remains unclear. The CDR3 extends over 14 amino acids. Germline V CDR1 and CDR2: SGHDT, YYEEEE. The V end lost 3 bases, the J end lost 2 bases, and 12 bases lay between the germline ends. The CDR3 region has the DNA TGTGCCAGCAGCTCAGACACGAATACCTACGAGCAGTACTTC. It translates to CASSSDTNTYEQYF.

CDR3 residues: CARTTTTWQINQPQHF. The CDR3 bases are TGTGCCAGAACCACTACCACGTGGCAGATCAATCAGCCCCAGCATTTT. V gene TRBV5-3 combines with J gene TRBJ1-5; no definite D call. TRBV5-3 qualifies as an ORF whose function is uncertain. CDR3 length: 16 amino acids. With 6 bases removed from V and 3 bases from J, the gap between germline ends came to 19 bases.

The chain combines TRBV6-5 with TRBJ2-7; D may be TRBD1 (5 bases). CDR1 is MNHEY and CDR2 is SVGAGI in the germline V gene. V lost 2 bases and J 0 bases, leaving 11 bases between the germline ends. This CDR3 contains 15 residues. The CDR3 sequence: CASSYVTASSYEQYF. DNA for the CDR3: TGTGCCAGCAGTTACGTGACAGCGAGCTCCTACGAGCAGTACTTC.

This sequence joins TRBV19 and TRBJ2-5; maybe TRBD2 (5 bases). This CDR3 is 12 amino acids long. The germline V gene encodes CDR1 LNHDA and CDR2 SQIVND (reference sequence). V dropped 7 bases and J dropped 5 bases, with 11 bases sitting between them. CDR3 in amino acids: CASTGIGETQYF. The CDR3 coding sequence is TGTGCCAGTACCGGGATTGGGGAGACCCAGTACTTC.

This chain connects TRBV18 to TRBJ2-3; D remains unclear. V was trimmed by 6 bases and J by 0 bases, leaving 16 bases between them. The CDR3 runs 16 residues. The germline CDR1 and CDR2 sequences are KGHSH and LQKENI. The DNA for the CDR3 is TGTGCCAGCTCCCCGACTCCTTCGTCAAGCACAGATACGCAGTATTTT. Its protein is CASSPTPSSSTDTQYF.

V gene TRBV28 combines with J gene TRBJ1-6; 8 bases align to TRBD1. Germline CDR1 MDHEN, CDR2 SYDVKM. The CDR3 has 15 amino acids. Trimming took 7 bases from V and 0 from J; bases not matched to a gene: 2. The CDR3 coding sequence is TGTGCCAGCAACAGGGGGGACTCCTATAATTCACCCCTCCACTTT. Amino acid sequence: CASNRGDSYNSPLHF.

This chain links TRBV27 with TRBJ2-7, with TRBD2 matching 8 bases. The length of the CDR3 is 15 residues. Germline values: CDR1 MNHEY, CDR2 SMNVEV (reference sequence). V was clipped by 0 bases and J by 5 bases; unmatched bases: 6. CDR3 nucleotides: TGTGCCAGCAGTTTATCTAGCGGGGACTATCACGAGCAGTACTTC. Its translation is CASSLSSGDYHEQYF.

The V call is TRBV4-2, the J call TRBJ2-7; no reliable D call. The germline V gene has CDR1 LGHNA and CDR2 YNFKEQ. The CDR3 sequence is 12 residues long. The V end was cut by 0 bases, the J end by 7 bases, with 7 bases between. In DNA, the CDR3 is TGTGCCAGCAGCCAAGATCCTATAGAGCAGTACTTC. Amino acids: CASSQDPIEQYF.

The rearrangement links TRBV19 to TRBJ1-1; no clear D. The CDR3 covers 15 residues. The germline CDR1 and CDR2 sequences are LNHDA and SQIVND (reference sequence). Trimming shortened V by 7 bases and J by 0 bases, and 15 bases separated the two germline ends. CDR3 protein: CASILITAMNTEAFF. In nucleotides, the CDR3 is TGTGCCAGTATTTTGATTACCGCGATGAACACTGAAGCTTTCTTT.